The 12 T cell receptor beta chains presented below share a single source sample, sequenced in a study of cytomegalovirus exposure and HLA in healthy donors. The study ran its PCR with 60 Vbeta and 13 Jbeta primers. The table came from immunoSEQ multiplex PCR; TCRdb's copy has only in-frame clones and leaves some out. The data show 95,000 to 150,000 clones, 80% seen once. What was sequenced was PBMCs. Receptors were obtained from a female donor in good health and CMV-seronegative.

The J gene is TRBJ2-2, the V gene TRBV28, with 11 positions matching TRBD1. CDR3 size: 13 residues. V trimming: 8 bases; J trimming: 7 bases; junction bases outside the gene matches: 3. Looked up from germline, CDR1 is MDHEN and CDR2 is SYDVKM. In DNA, the CDR3 is TGTGCCAGCTGGGACAGGGGGAGCGGGGAGCTGTTTTTT. Its protein is CASWDRGSGELFF.

The chain couples TRBV7-9 to TRBJ1-2; 8 bases are a match to TRBD1. Germline V gene lookup returns CDR1 SEHNR and CDR2 FQNEAQ (reference sequence). This CDR3 comprises 15 residues. Losses at the gene ends were 7 bases for V and 4 bases for J; bases not matched to a gene: 11. CDR3 in amino acids: CASTRPGGTGYGYTF. In DNA, the CDR3 is TGTGCCAGCACCAGACCTGGGGGGACAGGCTATGGCTACACCTTC.

The chain employs TRBV5-1 and TRBJ2-7, with 12 bases aligning to TRBD2. J lost 7 bases, V lost 4 bases, and 9 bases had no gene match. CDR3 length equals 15 residues. CDR1 is SGHRS and CDR2 is YFSETQ in the germline V gene. The CDR3 protein is CASSLRLAGEGEQYF. The CDR3 nucleotides read TGCGCCAGCAGCCTCCGACTAGCGGGAGAAGGGGAGCAGTACTTC.

J is TRBJ2-7 and V is TRBV27; D gene uncertain. Germline CDR1 reads MNHEY; CDR2 reads SMNVEV (reference sequence). The CDR3 is made up of 15 amino acids. Trimming took 6 bases from V and 6 from J, leaving 21 bases between them. CDR3 coding DNA: TGTGCCAGCAGCCATCCCGTCTTGAAGCCATCCGAGCAGTACTTC. Its protein is CASSHPVLKPSEQYF.

This sequence joins TRBV9 and TRBJ2-2, with 15 bases that match TRBD2. There are 22 residues in the CDR3. Germline CDR1 reads SGDLS; CDR2 reads YYNGEE. Germline trimming cut 2 bases from V and 0 bases from J; bases unmatched to any gene: 14. CDR3 region: CASSVVRGGLAGGTPNTGELFF. DNA for the CDR3: TGTGCCAGCAGCGTCGTAAGGGGGGGACTAGCGGGGGGAACACCGAACACCGGGGAGCTGTTTTTT.

The genes are TRBV7-2 and TRBJ1-2, with D possibly TRBD1 on 6 matching bases. The CDR3 length is 14 residues. Looked up from germline, CDR1 is SGHTA and CDR2 is FQGNSA. V lost 1 base and J lost 2, with 8 bases in between. The CDR3 sequence: CASSLDRENYGYTF. In DNA, the CDR3 is TGTGCCAGCAGCTTAGACAGGGAGAACTATGGCTACACCTTC.

This sequence joins TRBV4-1 and TRBJ1-4, with 8 bases that match TRBD1. V lost 3 bases to trimming and J lost 5 bases; unmatched junction nucleotides: 8. Germline V CDR1 and CDR2: MGHRA, YSYEKL. CDR3 length: 16 residues. In DNA form, the CDR3 reads TGCGCCAGCAGCCACACTCCAGGGGGCCTAAATGAAAAACTGTTTTTT. This gives the protein CASSHTPGGLNEKLFF.

The chain recombines TRBV6-5 with TRBJ1-3, with TRBD1 as a possible D gene (5 bases). V was cut by 4 bases and J by 8 bases, with 9 bases left in between. The CDR3 contains 12 residues. CDR1 is MNHEY, CDR2 SVGAGI, per germline. CDR3 sequence (DNA): TGTGCCAGCAGTTTAGACAGATACACCATATATTTT. Its protein product is CASSLDRYTIYF.

V usage is TRBV5-1 and J usage is TRBJ2-5; D is ambiguous. The CDR3 totals 13 residues. With 4 bases removed from V and 4 bases from J, the gap between germline ends came to 11 bases. CDR1 SGHRS and CDR2 YFSETQ come from the germline V gene. The CDR3 DNA reads as TGCGCCAGCAGCCGAACTATGGGAGAGACCCAGTACTTC. This sequence encodes CASSRTMGETQYF.

This clone was recorded once. This sequence joins TRBV19 and TRBJ2-7; tentatively, D is TRBD2 (5 bases). V shed 9 bases and J shed 3 bases, with 15 bases lying between them. The CDR3 has 13 residues. CDR1 LNHDA and CDR2 SQIVND come from the germline V gene (reference sequence). The CDR3 DNA sequence: TGTGCCAGCCGAACTCCAGGAGGCTACGAGCAGTACTTC. This encodes CASRTPGGYEQYF.

The V call is TRBV4-2, the J call TRBJ1-4, with D possibly TRBD1 on 5 matching bases. V lost 1 base and J lost 2, with 8 bases in between. The CDR3 contains 15 residues. The germline V gene encodes CDR1 LGHNA and CDR2 YNFKEQ. The CDR3 spells CASSQAAGTNEKLFF. In DNA form, the CDR3 reads TGTGCCAGCAGCCAAGCAGCAGGGACTAATGAAAAACTGTTTTTT.

The chain has TRBV6-1 and TRBJ1-5; TRBD1 aligns across 8 bases. Germline V CDR1 and CDR2: MNHNS, SASEGT. The J segment lost 6 bases and the V segment lost 0 bases, leaving 7 bases of the junction unmatched. CDR3 length: 16 residues. For the CDR3, the DNA is TGTGCCAGCAGTGAAGCGCTGACAGGGGTCGGTCAGCCCCAGCATTTT. Its protein is CASSEALTGVGQPQHF.